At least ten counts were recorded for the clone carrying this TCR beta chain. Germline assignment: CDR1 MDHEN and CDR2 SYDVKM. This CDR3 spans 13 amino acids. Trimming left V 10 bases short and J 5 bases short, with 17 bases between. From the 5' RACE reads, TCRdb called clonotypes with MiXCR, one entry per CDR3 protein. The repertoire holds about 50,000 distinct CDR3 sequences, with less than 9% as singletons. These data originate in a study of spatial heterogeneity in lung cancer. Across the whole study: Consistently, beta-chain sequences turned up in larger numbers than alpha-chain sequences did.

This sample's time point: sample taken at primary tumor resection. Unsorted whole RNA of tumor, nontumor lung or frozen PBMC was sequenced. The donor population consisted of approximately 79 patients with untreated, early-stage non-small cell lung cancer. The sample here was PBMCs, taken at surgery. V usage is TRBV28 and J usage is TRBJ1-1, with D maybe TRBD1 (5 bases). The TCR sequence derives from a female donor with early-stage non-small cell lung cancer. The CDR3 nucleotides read TGTGCCATCCGCTCCACCAGGGCAACTGAAGCTTTCTTT. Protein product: CAIRSTRATEAFF.